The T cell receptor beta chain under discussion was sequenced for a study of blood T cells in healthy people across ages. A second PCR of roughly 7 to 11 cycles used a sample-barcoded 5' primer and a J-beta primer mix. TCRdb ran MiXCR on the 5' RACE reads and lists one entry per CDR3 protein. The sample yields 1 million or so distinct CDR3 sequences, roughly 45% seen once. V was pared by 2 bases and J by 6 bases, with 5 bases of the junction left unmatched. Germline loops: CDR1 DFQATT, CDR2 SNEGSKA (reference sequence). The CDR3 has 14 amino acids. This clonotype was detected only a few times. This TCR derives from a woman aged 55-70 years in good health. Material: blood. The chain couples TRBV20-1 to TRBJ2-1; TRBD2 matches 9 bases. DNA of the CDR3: TGCAGTGCTAGAAGGGTAGCGGGAGTCAATGAGCAGTTCTTC. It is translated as CSARRVAGVNEQFF.